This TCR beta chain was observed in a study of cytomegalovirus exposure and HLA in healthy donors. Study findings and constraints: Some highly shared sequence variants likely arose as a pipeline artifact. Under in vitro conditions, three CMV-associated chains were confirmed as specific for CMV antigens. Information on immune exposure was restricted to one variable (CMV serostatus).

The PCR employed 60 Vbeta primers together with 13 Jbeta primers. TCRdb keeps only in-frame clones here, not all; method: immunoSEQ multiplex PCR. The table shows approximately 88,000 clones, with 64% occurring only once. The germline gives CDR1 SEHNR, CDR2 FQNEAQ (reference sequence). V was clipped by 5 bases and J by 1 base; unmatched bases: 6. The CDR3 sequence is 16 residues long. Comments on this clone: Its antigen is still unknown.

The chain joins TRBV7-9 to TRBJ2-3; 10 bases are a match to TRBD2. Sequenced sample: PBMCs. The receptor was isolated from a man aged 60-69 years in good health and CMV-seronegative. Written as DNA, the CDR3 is TGTGCCAGCAGCCGCCTAGCGGGAGCTGGCACAGATACGCAGTATTTT. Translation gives CASSRLAGAGTDTQYF.